Listed below are T cell receptor beta chains from one sample, sequenced in a study of cytomegalovirus exposure and HLA in healthy donors. Using immunoSEQ multiplex PCR, the repertoire was profiled, and TCRdb retains in-frame clones only, with some absent. The table shows about 110,000 clones, with about four fifths occurring only once. Material: PBMCs. The receptors here all came from a man aged 25 to 45 in good health and CMV-seropositive. Each CDR3 is given with its conserved first and last residue.

TRBV5-6 14 CASSLSGRTDTQYF
TRBV29-1 14 CSVVTQGSDYGYTF
TRBV28 15 CASSPFDRDADTIYF
TRBV19 15 CASSIWATGNQPQHF
TRBV11-2 13 CASSSLVSYEQYF
TRBV28 12 CASSSSSYEQYF
TRBV19 14 CASSRDRGNTEAFF
TRBV9 16 CASSVRLAGSSDTQYF
TRBV19 14 CASRGEVFPYEQYF
TRBV28 17 CASSHLGRQGWTQPQHF
TRBV19 13 CASSMDSNQPQRF
TRBV7-7 14 CASSLSAGEGKLFF
TRBV10-3 14 CAISRAASTDTQYF
TRBV6-1 12 CASSSTGTEAFF
TRBV1 17 CTSSQEALPSIRTEAFF
TRBV5-1 13 CASRPGQGYEQYF
TRBV27 13 CASSSTVENEQFF
TRBV2 16 CASSSLAGTSTDTQYF
TRBV7-9 15 CASSPTGVPTDTQYF
TRBV9 13 CASSVSGSYEQYF
TRBV29-1 11 CSVGPQGTQYF
TRBV11-2 14 CASSSLDRIYGQFF
TRBV9 15 CASSVTAGQTNEQYF
TRBV2 17 CARAVYDSSTSTDTQYF
TRBV10-3 14 CAIMMAADTDTQYF
TRBV19 12 CASSTSPLEAFF
TRBV6-1 15 CASSLAGGVVETQYF
TRBV2 15 CASSGTGEFGQPQHF
TRBV7-9 15 CASSPLPTSPGKQYF
TRBV18 14 CASSPNQAGTEAFF
TRBV6-5 13 CATQGYSGNTIYF
TRBV28 12 CASSLGSLEAFF
TRBV4-1 13 CASSLYRGNEQFF
TRBV4-1 18 CASSQDRGTVEDTGELFF
TRBV5-1 14 CASSPGQGTYGYTF
TRBV10-1 18 CANLLGGGGRADTGELFF
TRBV2 17 CASKGNPGMSLNQPQHF
TRBV2 16 CASRNDGSGSNQPQHF
TRBV5-1 17 CASSPGTGGAGRTEAFF
TRBV11-3 13 CASSERTGAGYTF
TRBV2 18 CASGHLSRQSSYNSPLHF
TRBV5-1 14 CASSLPLQVDTQYF
TRBV19 13 CASSILQGYEQFF
TRBV15 14 CATSTPLRRTMAFF
TRBV27 15 CASRVDSPSTDTQYF
TRBV4-2 17 CASSQEVAGAYGDTQYF
TRBV7-8 16 CASSKDGTGVVTEAFF